The present TCR beta chain was sequenced within a study of a mutant IDH1 vaccine in newly diagnosed glioma. Study-wide background: Patients under treatment included about 62% males and around 38% females and had a mean age of approximately 40 years. Patients arrived already treated with radiotherapy, temozolomide, or both, most having had both. Visit V12 was scheduled at week 35 and visit V13 at week 47.

Described time point: week 35, safety follow-up. Every vaccine dose comprised 300 ug of mutant IDH1 20-mer peptide plus topical imiquimod. Across weeks 1, 3, 5, 7, 11, 15, 19 and 23, patients received a vaccination each time, eight in all. There are 13 residues in the CDR3. V was shortened by 2 bases and J by 8 bases, with 12 bases between the two germline ends. Germline CDR1 is MNHEY and CDR2 is SVGAGI. A remark on this clone: Its antigen is undetermined.

Repertoires were generated with immunoSEQ multiplex PCR, while TCRdb's copy carries only in-frame clones and drops some. The table shows tens of thousands of clones, with roughly 74% occurring only once. This chain joins TRBV6-5 and TRBJ1-2; unclear D gene. The source material was PBMCs, sampled from a glioma patient whose treatment included an IDH1 peptide vaccine. This TCR came from a man between 45 and 60 years old with glioma. CDR3 residues: CASSYGHISGYTF. The DNA of the CDR3 is TGTGCCAGCAGTTACGGGCATATCAGCGGCTACACCTTC.